This T cell receptor (beta chain) was profiled in a study of blood T cell repertoires in COVID-19. Study details: Both acute and convalescent COVID-19 samples were obtained from the United States, Italy and Spain. Nucleic acid was either cDNA or gDNA, and it came from T cells, B-cell-depleted T cells, or PBMCs.

Germline V gene lookup returns CDR1 LGHDT and CDR2 YNNKEL (reference sequence). V dropped 0 bases and J dropped 2 bases, with 10 bases sitting between them. This CDR3 contains 15 residues. Original processing methods: Estimation of nucleated cell counts was performed using reference gene primer amplification. Data came from immunoSEQ multiplex PCR; TCRdb stores just in-frame clones and leaves some out. The D gene and trimming were derived from the DNA, and the V and J assignments and clone size from that table. The table shows more than 85,000 clones, with more than 90% occurring only once. Sequencing used peripheral blood. The V and J genes are TRBV3-1 (or the pseudogene TRBV3-2) and TRBJ2-5, with a weak D call TRBD1 (6 bases). The TCR comes from a man between 65 and 80 years old with acute or convalescent COVID-19. The CDR3: CASSQDGGGQETQYF. The CDR3 DNA follows: TGTGCCAGCAGCCAAGATGGGGGCGGGCAAGAGACCCAGTACTTC.